Listed below are T cell receptor beta chains from one sample, sequenced in a study of metastatic and nonmetastatic thyroid tumors. TCRdb re-analyzed the PCR reads through MiXCR. The data show some 18,000 clones, less than 40% seen once. The sequenced sample was tumor tissue. These receptor sequences come from a male donor with papillary thyroid cancer or a benign thyroid nodule (not recorded which). Some clones in this sample may be carry-over from other donors' samples. The CDR3 runs from the conserved cysteine through the conserved F or W. Fields, in order: CDR3 DNA, CDR3 protein, J gene, CDR3 length, D gene, clone size, V gene. D genes are given only for firm matches. For some rows the clone size is stated as once, few or many, or as a class when expanded; others skip it.

cdr3_nt: TGTGCCAGCAGTCCCAGGGGGCAGGGGAACACTGAAGCTTTCTTT; cdr3_aa: CASSPRGQGNTEAFF; j_call: TRBJ1-1; cdr3_length: 15; d_call: TRBD1; clone_size: .; v_call: TRBV28
cdr3_nt: TGTGCCAGCAGTGAAATGGGACAGGGGCGCAATGAGCAGTTCTTC; cdr3_aa: CASSEMGQGRNEQFF; j_call: TRBJ2-1; cdr3_length: 15; d_call: TRBD1; clone_size: few; v_call: TRBV6-1
cdr3_nt: TGTGCCAGCAGCTCCGGGAGGGGGTTCCCAGAGACCCAGTACTTC; cdr3_aa: CASSSGRGFPETQYF; j_call: TRBJ2-5; cdr3_length: 15; d_call: TRBD2; clone_size: .; v_call: TRBV5-8
cdr3_nt: TGCAGTGCTAGGACCAGGCGGGAGGATGAGCAGTTCTTC; cdr3_aa: CSARTRREDEQFF; j_call: TRBJ2-1; cdr3_length: 13; d_call: TRBD2; clone_size: medium-sized; v_call: TRBV20-1
cdr3_nt: TGCAGTGCTGGCCCGTCCAGCTCCTACAATGAGCAGTTCTTC; cdr3_aa: CSAGPSSSYNEQFF; j_call: TRBJ2-1; cdr3_length: 14; d_call: .; clone_size: many; v_call: TRBV20-1
cdr3_nt: TGTGCCATCAGTTTAATCCCGACAGGGGTAACCTACGAGCAGTACTTC; cdr3_aa: CAISLIPTGVTYEQYF; j_call: TRBJ2-7; cdr3_length: 16; d_call: TRBD1; clone_size: .; v_call: TRBV27
cdr3_nt: TGTGCCAGCAGCCCCCGACAGGGGCCCTACCAGCCCCAGCATTTT; cdr3_aa: CASSPRQGPYQPQHF; j_call: TRBJ1-5; cdr3_length: 15; d_call: TRBD1; clone_size: many; v_call: TRBV6-1
cdr3_nt: TGTGCCAGCAGCCTAGCGGGGCTTCTTAGCTCCTACGAGCAGTACTTC; cdr3_aa: CASSLAGLLSSYEQYF; j_call: TRBJ2-7; cdr3_length: 16; d_call: TRBD2; clone_size: medium-sized; v_call: TRBV2
cdr3_nt: TGCAGTGCAGGGACAGGGCCGGGAGCTAACTATGGCTACACCTTC; cdr3_aa: CSAGTGPGANYGYTF; j_call: TRBJ1-2; cdr3_length: 15; d_call: TRBD1; clone_size: medium-sized; v_call: TRBV20-1
cdr3_nt: TGCGCCAGCAGCCAAGATTCTTACCGCTACGAGCAGTACTTC; cdr3_aa: CASSQDSYRYEQYF; j_call: TRBJ2-7; cdr3_length: 14; d_call: .; clone_size: .; v_call: TRBV4-1
cdr3_nt: TGTGCCAGCATCCCTCCTTGGTCATATGGGGGGGATGGCTACACCTTC; cdr3_aa: CASIPPWSYGGDGYTF; j_call: TRBJ1-2; cdr3_length: 16; d_call: .; clone_size: .; v_call: TRBV11-2
cdr3_nt: TGTGCCAGCTCACCCCAGGGACGCGAGCAGTACTTC; cdr3_aa: CASSPQGREQYF; j_call: TRBJ2-7; cdr3_length: 12; d_call: .; clone_size: medium-sized; v_call: TRBV18
cdr3_nt: TGCGCCAGCAGCCAAGGTTGGGGAACCTCCGGCGAGCAGTACTTC; cdr3_aa: CASSQGWGTSGEQYF; j_call: TRBJ2-7; cdr3_length: 15; d_call: .; clone_size: medium-sized; v_call: TRBV4-1